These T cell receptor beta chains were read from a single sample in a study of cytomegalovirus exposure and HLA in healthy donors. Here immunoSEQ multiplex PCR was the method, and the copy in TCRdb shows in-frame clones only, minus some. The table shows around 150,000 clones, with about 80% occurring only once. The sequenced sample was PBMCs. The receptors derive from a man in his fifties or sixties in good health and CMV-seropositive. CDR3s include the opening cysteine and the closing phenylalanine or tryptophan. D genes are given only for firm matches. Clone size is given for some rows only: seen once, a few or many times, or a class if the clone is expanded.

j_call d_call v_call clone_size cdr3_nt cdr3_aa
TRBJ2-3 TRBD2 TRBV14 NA TGTGCCAGCAGCCAACTGGGACTAGCGGGGGATACGCAGTATTTT CASSQLGLAGDTQYF
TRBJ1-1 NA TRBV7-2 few TGTGCCAGCCAGCAGACAGTTTCGAACACTGAAGCTTTCTTT CASQQTVSNTEAFF
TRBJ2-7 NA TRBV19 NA TGTGCCAGCCAGAAGACAGCCACCACCTACGAGCAGTACTTC CASQKTATTYEQYF
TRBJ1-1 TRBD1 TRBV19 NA TGTGCCAGTAGTATCAGGGACAGGGGTCGAATGAACACTGAAGCTTTCTTT CASSIRDRGRMNTEAFF
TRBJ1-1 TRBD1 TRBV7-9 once TGTGCCAGCACGGGCAGGGGGAGGACTGAAGCTTTCTTT CASTGRGRTEAFF
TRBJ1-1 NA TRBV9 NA TGTGCCAGCAGCGTATCCAAACCCGGCGACGACATTCGCACTGAAGCTTTCTTT CASSVSKPGDDIRTEAFF
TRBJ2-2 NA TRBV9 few TGTGCCAGCAGCGTAGCTTATGGCTCGGGGGAGCTGTTTTTT CASSVAYGSGELFF
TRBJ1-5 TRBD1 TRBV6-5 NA TGTGCCAGCAGGACAGGGGGAGGGGGAAATCAGCCCCAGCATTTT CASRTGGGGNQPQHF
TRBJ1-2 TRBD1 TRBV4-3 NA TGCGCCAGCAGCCAAGGGGGGACAGGGTTGGGCTATGGCTACACCTTC CASSQGGTGLGYGYTF
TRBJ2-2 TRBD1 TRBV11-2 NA TGTGCCAGCAGGAAACGGGGGCAGGGGGCGGCCACCGGGGAGCTGTTTTTT CASRKRGQGAATGELFF
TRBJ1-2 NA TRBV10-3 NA TGTGCCATCAGTGAAGCGGAGGCAGACTATGGCTACACCTTC CAISEAEADYGYTF
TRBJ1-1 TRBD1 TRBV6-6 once TGTGCCAGCAGTATAACAGGGGACACTGAAGCTTTCTTT CASSITGDTEAFF
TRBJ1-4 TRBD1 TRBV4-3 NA TGCGCCAGCAGCCCCGTCAGGGGGCGGACGGATGAAAAACTGTTTTTT CASSPVRGRTDEKLFF
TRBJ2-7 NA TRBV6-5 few TGTGCCAGCAGAGGGGCGTACGAGCAGTACTTC CASRGAYEQYF
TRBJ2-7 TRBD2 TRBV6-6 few TGTGCCAGCAGTTACACCGCGACTAGCGGCTACGAGCAGTACTTC CASSYTATSGYEQYF
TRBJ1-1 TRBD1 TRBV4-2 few TGTGCCAGCAGCCAAGGACAGGGGGCGGAAACTGAAGCTTTCTTT CASSQGQGAETEAFF
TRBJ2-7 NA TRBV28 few TGTGCCAGCTCGACAGGCCCCTACGAGCAGTACTTC CASSTGPYEQYF
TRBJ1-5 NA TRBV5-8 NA TGTGCCAGCAGCTTAGGCAGGGGCAATCAGCCCCAGCATTTT CASSLGRGNQPQHF
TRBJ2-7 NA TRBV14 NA TGTGCCAGCAGCAGTGGGATTTATTGGACTGCCTACGAGCAGTACTTC CASSSGIYWTAYEQYF
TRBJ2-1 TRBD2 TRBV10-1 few TGCGCCAGCAGTGGCCAGCGGGGGGTCTCCTACAATGAGCAGTTCTTC CASSGQRGVSYNEQFF
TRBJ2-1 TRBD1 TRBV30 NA TGTGCCTGGTTAGCCACGGGACAGGGCTATGAGCAGTTCTTC CAWLATGQGYEQFF
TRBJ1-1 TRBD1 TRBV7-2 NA TGTGCCAGCAGCTTGACAGGGGGATACACTGAAGCTTTCTTT CASSLTGGYTEAFF
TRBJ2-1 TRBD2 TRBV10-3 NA TGTGCCATCAGTACCTCGACTAGCGGGGGCTCTAGCTCCTACAATGAGCAGTTCTTC CAISTSTSGGSSSYNEQFF
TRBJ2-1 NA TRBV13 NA TGTGCCAGCAGCCTCCTGGTCCGGAATGAGCAGTTCTTC CASSLLVRNEQFF
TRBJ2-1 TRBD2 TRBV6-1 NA TGTGCCAGCAGTGCCCTTACTAGCGGGGGAGCTACAGGGAATGAGCAGTTCTTC CASSALTSGGATGNEQFF
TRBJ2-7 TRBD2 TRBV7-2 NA TGTGCCAGCAGCTTAGTAGCGGGGGAGCAGTACTTC CASSLVAGEQYF
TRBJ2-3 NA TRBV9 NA TGTGCCAGCAGCGCGAGGGGGGGCGCGGATACGCAGTATTTT CASSARGGADTQYF
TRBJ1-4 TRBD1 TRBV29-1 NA TGCAGCGTTGATCTGACAGGGGTCGGTGAAAAACTGTTTTTT CSVDLTGVGEKLFF
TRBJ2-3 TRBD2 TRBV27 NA TGTGCCAGCAGTTTTGGGACTAGCGGGGGAGGGGATACGCAGTATTTT CASSFGTSGGGDTQYF
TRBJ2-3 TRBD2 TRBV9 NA TGTGCCAGCAGCGTAACCGGTCTAGCGGGGGAAGATACGCAGTATTTT CASSVTGLAGEDTQYF
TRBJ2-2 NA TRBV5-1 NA TGCGCCAGCAGCTCTGGCAACACCGGGGAGCTGTTTTTT CASSSGNTGELFF
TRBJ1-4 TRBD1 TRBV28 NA TGTGCCAGCAGGCGCCGGGACAGCCTACTGTTTTTT CASRRRDSLLFF
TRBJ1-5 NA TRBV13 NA TGTGCCAGCAGCTTATGGGGGCCTAATCAGCCCCAGCATTTT CASSLWGPNQPQHF
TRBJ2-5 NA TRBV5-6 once TGTGCCAGCAGCTTGGCCACACGTCTGGAGACCCAGTACTTC CASSLATRLETQYF
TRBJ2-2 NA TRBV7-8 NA TGTGCCAGCAGCTTGGGGGGGAACACCGGGGAGCTGTTTTTT CASSLGGNTGELFF
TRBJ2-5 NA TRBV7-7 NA TGTGCTAGCAGCCCGAGGACAGATCAAGAGACCCAGTACTTC CASSPRTDQETQYF
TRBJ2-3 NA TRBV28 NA TGTGCCAGCAGTTTAACGGGAAGCACAGATACGCAGTATTTT CASSLTGSTDTQYF
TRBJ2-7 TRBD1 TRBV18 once TGTGCCAGCTCGTCTACAGGGGGCGCCTACGAGCAGTACTTC CASSSTGGAYEQYF
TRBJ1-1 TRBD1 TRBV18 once TGTGCCAGCTCACCCCGACAGGGTTGGACTGAAGCTTTCTTT CASSPRQGWTEAFF
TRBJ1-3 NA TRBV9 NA TGTGCCAGCAGCCCGCGGGGAGGTTCTGGAAACACCATATATTTT CASSPRGGSGNTIYF
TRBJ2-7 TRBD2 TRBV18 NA TGTGCCAGCTCACGCGGGACTAGCGGGGTTGTCGACGAGCAGTACTTC CASSRGTSGVVDEQYF
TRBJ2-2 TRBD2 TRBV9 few TGTGCCAGCAACGCCGGGACTAGGGACACCGGGGAGCTGTTTTTT CASNAGTRDTGELFF
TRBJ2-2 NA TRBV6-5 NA TGTGCCAGCAGTTACGACGGGAGAAGGGCCGGGGAGCTGTTTTTT CASSYDGRRAGELFF
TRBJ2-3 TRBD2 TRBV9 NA TGTGCCAGCAGCGTAGTATCTAGCGGGGGGCGCACAGATACGCAGTATTTT CASSVVSSGGRTDTQYF
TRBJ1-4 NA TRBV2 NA TGTGCCAGCAGTATTAGGGGGAGAAGTGAAAAACTGTTTTTT CASSIRGRSEKLFF
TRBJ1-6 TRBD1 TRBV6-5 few TGTGCCAGCAGTTACTCGAGGGCAGGGACAGGTTCACCCCTCCACTTT CASSYSRAGTGSPLHF
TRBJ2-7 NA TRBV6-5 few TGTGCCAGCTCTGGAGACGTCTACGAGCAGTACTTC CASSGDVYEQYF
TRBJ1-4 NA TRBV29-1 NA TGCGCAGAGGAAACTAATGAAAAACTGTTTTTT CAEETNEKLFF
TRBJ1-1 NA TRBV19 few TGTGCCAGTGCCGGGACACCTATTGAAGCTTTCTTT CASAGTPIEAFF
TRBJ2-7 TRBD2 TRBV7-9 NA TGTGCCAGCAGCCCTAGGGGAGGGAGAGGATACGAGCAGTACTTC CASSPRGGRGYEQYF
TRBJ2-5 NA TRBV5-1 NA TGCGCCAGCAGCTTGGAGGCAGGCACCAGGGAGACCCAGTACTTC CASSLEAGTRETQYF
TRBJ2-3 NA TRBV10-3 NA TGTGCCATCAGTGAGTCAAGCGGTAGCACAGATACGCAGTATTTT CAISESSGSTDTQYF
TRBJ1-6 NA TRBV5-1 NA TGCGCCAGCAGCTTGAACTGGCAGGGCGATTCACCCCTCCACTTT CASSLNWQGDSPLHF
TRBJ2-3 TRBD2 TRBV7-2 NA TGTGCCAGCAGCTTATTAGCGGGGAGCTATTATAGCACAGATACGCAGTATTTT CASSLLAGSYYSTDTQYF
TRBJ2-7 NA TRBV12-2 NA TGTGCAAGTCGCTTATTCAATGGGGGCCTTATGCGGGGGGGCCACGAGCAGTACTTC CASRLFNGGLMRGGHEQYF
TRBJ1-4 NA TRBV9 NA TGTGCCAGCAGCCCAAATCCCCGGGGTGGTAATGAAAAACTGTTTTTT CASSPNPRGGNEKLFF
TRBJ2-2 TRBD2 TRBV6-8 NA TGTGCCAGCAGTTGGACTAGGAATCCCGGGGAGCTGTTTTTT CASSWTRNPGELFF